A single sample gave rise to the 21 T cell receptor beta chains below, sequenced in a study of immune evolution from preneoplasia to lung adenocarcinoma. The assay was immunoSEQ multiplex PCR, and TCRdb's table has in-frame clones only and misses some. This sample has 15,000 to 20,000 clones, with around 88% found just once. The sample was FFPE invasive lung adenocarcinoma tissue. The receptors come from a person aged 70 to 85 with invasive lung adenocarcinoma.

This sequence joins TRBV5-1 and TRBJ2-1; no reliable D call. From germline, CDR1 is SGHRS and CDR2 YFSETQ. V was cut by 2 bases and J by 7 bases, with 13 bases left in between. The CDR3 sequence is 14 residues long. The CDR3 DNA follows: TGCGCCAGCAGCTTAGGTGGCAGTGGTAATGAGCAGTTCTTC. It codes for CASSLGGSGNEQFF.

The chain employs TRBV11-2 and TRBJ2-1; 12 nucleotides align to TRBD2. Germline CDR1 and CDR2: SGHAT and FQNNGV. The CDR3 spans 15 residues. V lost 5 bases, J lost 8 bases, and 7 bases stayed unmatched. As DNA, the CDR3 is TGTGCCAGCAGCCCTAGCGGGAGGGCCCAAGATGAGCAGTTCTTC. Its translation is CASSPSGRAQDEQFF.

The CDR3 protein is CASSSDRGPRNTIYF. The CDR3 nucleotides read TGTGCCAGCTCATCGGACAGGGGGCCAAGAAACACCATATATTTT. This chain links TRBV18 with TRBJ1-3, with 11 bases identical to TRBD1. The CDR3 is made up of 15 amino acids. The trim removed 5 bases at V and 5 bases at J, leaving 5 bases unmatched. CDR1 is KGHSH, CDR2 LQKENI, per germline.

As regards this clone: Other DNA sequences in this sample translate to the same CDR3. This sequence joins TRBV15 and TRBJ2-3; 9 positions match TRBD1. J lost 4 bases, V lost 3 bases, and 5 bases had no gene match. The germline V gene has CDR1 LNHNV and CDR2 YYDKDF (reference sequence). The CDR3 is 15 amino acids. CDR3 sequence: CATSRARQGADTQYF. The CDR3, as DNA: TGTGCCACCAGCAGGGCTCGACAGGGGGCAGATACGCAGTATTTT.

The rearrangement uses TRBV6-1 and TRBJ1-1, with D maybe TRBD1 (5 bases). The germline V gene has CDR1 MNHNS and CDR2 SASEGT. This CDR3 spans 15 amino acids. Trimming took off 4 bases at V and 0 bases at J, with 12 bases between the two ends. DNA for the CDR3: TGTGCCAGCAGTGGCCCCGGGACCTTGAACACTGAAGCTTTCTTT. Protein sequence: CASSGPGTLNTEAFF.

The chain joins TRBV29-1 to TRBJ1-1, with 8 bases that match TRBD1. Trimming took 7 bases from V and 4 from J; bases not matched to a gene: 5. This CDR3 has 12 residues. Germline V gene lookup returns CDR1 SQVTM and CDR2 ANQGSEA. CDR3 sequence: CSALTGGTEAFF. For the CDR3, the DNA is TGCAGCGCCTTAACAGGGGGCACTGAAGCTTTCTTT.

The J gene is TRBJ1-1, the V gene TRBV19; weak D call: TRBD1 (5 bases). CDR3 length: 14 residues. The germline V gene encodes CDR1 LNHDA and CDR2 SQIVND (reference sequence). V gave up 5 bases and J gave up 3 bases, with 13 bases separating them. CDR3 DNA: TGTGCCAGTAGTTGGGACTCAAGGGACACTGAAGCTTTCTTT. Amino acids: CASSWDSRDTEAFF.

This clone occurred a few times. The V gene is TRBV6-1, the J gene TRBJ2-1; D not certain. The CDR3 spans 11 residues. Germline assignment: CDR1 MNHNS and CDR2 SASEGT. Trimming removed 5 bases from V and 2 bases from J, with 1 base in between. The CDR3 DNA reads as TGTGCCAGCAGTCCCTACAATGAGCAGTTCTTC. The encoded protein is CASSPYNEQFF.

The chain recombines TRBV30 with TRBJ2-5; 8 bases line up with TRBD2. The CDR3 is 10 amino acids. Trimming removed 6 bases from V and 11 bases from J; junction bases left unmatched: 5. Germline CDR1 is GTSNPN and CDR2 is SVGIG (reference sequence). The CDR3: CACGGRPQYF. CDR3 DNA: TGTGCCTGCGGCGGGAGGCCGCAGTACTTC. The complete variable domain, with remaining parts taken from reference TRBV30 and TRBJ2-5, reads SQTIHQWPATLVQPVGSPLSLECTVEGTSNPNLYWYRQAAGRGLQLLFYSVGIGQISSEVPQNLSASRPQDRQFILSSKKLLLSDSGFYLCACGGRPQYFGPGTRLLVL.

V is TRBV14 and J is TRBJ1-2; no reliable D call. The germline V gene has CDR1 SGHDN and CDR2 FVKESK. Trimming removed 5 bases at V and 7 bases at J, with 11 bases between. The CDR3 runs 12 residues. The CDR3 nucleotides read TGTGCCAGCAGCTTAGAACGGGGTGGCTACACCTTC. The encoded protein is CASSLERGGYTF.

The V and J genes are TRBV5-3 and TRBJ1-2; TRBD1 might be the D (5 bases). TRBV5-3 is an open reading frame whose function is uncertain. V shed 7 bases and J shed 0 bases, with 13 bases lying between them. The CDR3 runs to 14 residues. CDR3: CARLLSGTNYGYTF. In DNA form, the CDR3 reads TGTGCCAGATTACTCTCAGGGACTAACTATGGCTACACCTTC.

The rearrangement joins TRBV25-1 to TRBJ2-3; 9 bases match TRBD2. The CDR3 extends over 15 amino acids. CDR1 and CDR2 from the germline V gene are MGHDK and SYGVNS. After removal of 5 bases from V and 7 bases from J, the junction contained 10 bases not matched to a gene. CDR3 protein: CASSKGLAPVHTQYF. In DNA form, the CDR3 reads TGTGCCAGCAGTAAGGGACTAGCCCCCGTACATACGCAGTATTTT.

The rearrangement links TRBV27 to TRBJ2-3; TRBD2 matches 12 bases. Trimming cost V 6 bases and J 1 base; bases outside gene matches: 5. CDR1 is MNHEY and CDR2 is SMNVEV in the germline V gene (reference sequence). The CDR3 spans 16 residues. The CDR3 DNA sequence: TGTGCCAGCAGAAATCGACTAGCGGGGGGCACAGATACGCAGTATTTT. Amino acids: CASRNRLAGGTDTQYF.

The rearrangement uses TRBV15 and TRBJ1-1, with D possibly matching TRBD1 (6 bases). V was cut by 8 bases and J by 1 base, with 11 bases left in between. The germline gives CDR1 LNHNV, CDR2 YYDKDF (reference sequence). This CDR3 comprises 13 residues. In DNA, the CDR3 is TGTGCCACCGGGGGGCCCCAGAACACTGAAGCTTTCTTT. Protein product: CATGGPQNTEAFF.

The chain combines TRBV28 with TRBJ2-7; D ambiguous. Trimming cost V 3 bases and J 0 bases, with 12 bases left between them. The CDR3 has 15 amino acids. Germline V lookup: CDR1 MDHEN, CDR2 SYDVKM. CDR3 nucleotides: TGTGCCAGCAGTTTCCGCTGGCTTCCCTCCTACGAGCAGTACTTC. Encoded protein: CASSFRWLPSYEQYF.

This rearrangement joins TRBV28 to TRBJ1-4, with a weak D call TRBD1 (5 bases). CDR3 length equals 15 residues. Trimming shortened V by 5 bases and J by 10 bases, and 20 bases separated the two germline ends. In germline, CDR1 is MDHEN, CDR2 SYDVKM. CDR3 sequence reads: CASSVRVGSVGKLFF. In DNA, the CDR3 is TGTGCCAGCAGTGTCAGGGTCGGATCCGTGGGAAAACTGTTTTTT.

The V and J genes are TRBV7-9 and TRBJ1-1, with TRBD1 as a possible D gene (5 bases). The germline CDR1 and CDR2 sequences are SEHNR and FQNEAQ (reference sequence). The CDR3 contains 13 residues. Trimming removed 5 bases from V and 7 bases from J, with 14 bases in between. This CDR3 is CASSHGGSFEAFF. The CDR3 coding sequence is TGTGCCAGCAGCCACGGGGGGTCCTTTGAAGCTTTCTTT.

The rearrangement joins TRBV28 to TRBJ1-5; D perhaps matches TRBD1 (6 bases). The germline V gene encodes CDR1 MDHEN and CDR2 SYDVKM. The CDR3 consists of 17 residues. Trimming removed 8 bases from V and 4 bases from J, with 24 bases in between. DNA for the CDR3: TGTGCCAGCCAGTTTAGATTGGTGGGGGCGCTGAATCAGCCCCAGCATTTT. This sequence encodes CASQFRLVGALNQPQHF.

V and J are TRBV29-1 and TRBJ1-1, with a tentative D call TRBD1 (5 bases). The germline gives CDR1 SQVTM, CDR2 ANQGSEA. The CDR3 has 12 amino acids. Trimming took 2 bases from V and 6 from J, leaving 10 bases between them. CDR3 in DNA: TGCAGCGTTGAATGGGAAGGGGCTGAAGCTTTCTTT. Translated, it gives CSVEWEGAEAFF.

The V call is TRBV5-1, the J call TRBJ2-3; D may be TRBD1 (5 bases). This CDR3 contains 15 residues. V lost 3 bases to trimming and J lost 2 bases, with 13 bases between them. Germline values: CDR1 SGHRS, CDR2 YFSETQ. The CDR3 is CASSSLTTATDTQYF. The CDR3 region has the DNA TGCGCCAGCAGCTCCCTCACGACAGCCACAGATACGCAGTATTTT.

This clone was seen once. CDR3 DNA sequence: TGTGCCAGCAGACACAAAAACAGGAACGAGCAGTACTTC. It translates to CASRHKNRNEQYF. This chain connects TRBV6-5 to TRBJ2-7, with D perhaps TRBD1 (5 bases). The V gene's germline CDR1 is MNHEY and CDR2 SVGAGI. Trimming took 6 bases from V and 5 from J, leaving 14 bases between them. The CDR3 covers 13 residues.